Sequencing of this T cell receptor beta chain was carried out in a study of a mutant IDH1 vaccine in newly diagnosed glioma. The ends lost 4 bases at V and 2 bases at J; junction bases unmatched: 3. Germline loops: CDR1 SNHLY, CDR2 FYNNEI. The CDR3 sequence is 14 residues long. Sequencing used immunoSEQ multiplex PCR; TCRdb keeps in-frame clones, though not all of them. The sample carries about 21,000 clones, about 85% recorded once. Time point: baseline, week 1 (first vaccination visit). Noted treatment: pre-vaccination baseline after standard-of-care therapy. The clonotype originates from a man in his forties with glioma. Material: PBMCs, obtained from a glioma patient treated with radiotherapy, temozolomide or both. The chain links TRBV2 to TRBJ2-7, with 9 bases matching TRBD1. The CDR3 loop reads CASSGQGVTYEQYF. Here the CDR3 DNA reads TGTGCCAGCAGTGGACAGGGGGTAACCTACGAGCAGTACTTC.